This TCR beta chain comes out of a study of post-analysis software for immune sequencing data. Background on the study: Patients with relapsing-remitting, secondary progressive and progressive-relapsing multiple sclerosis courses were all represented. Study-wide points: Strong co-clustering by F measure linked samples that shared a preparation batch. Controls showed lower frequencies than patients for several TRBV segments, and TRBV5-6, TRBV5-1 and TRBV20-1 were among these. Controls showed significantly higher normalized Chao1 diversity than did multiple sclerosis patients.

Researchers reported that TCR beta cDNA libraries carried unique molecular identifiers. Between about 1 and 10 million T cells gave rise to some 520,000 cDNA molecules. TCRdb reprocessed the PCR reads via MiXCR and lists one record per CDR3 protein. The profile covers hundreds of thousands of distinct CDR3 sequences, with roughly 45% appearing a single time and 9% to 14% taken by the ten largest. CDR1 and CDR2 from the germline V gene are SGHTA and FQGNSA. The CDR3 is made up of 14 amino acids. Of note for this clonotype: No antigen is known for it.

The rearrangement uses TRBV7-2 and TRBJ2-5; D might be TRBD1 (6 bases). The J call is uncertain, as TRBJ2-7 better fits the DNA end. The sequence derives from a girl between 5 and 17 years old with multiple sclerosis. The material sequenced was blood. CDR3 in amino acids: CASSCRWTDGEQYF. CDR3 sequence (DNA): TGTGCCAGCAGTTGTAGGTGGACAGACGGCGAGCAGTACTTC.